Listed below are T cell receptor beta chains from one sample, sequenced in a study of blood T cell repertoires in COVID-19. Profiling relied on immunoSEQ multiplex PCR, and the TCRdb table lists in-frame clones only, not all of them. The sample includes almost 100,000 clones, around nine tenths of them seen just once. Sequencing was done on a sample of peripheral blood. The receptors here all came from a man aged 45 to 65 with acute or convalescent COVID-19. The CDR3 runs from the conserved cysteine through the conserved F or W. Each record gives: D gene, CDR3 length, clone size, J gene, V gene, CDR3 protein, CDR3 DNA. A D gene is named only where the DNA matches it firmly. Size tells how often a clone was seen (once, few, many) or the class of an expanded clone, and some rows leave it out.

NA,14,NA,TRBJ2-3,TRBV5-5,CASSLLPGTDTQYF,TGTGCCAGCAGTCTATTACCCGGCACAGATACGCAGTATTTT
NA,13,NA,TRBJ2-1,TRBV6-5,CASRGSAYNEQFF,TGTGCCAGCAGGGGTAGCGCGTACAATGAGCAGTTCTTC
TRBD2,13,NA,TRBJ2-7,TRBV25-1,CASRGTSRYEQYF,TGTGCCAGCAGGGGGACTAGCAGGTACGAGCAGTACTTC
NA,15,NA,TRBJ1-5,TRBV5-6,CASSLSFESNQPQHF,TGTGCCAGCAGCTTGAGCTTTGAAAGCAATCAGCCCCAGCATTTT
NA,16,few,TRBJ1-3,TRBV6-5,CASSYSLRGGGNTIYF,TGTGCCAGCAGTTACTCGCTAAGGGGAGGCGGAAACACCATATATTTT
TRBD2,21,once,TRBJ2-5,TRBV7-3,CASSLFPGLAEGPLVQETQYF,TGTGCCAGCAGCTTATTCCCCGGACTAGCGGAGGGGCCACTTGTGCAAGAGACCCAGTACTTC
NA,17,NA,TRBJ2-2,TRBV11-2,CASTKRGGQPNTGELFF,TGTGCCAGCACAAAACGGGGGGGACAGCCAAACACCGGGGAGCTGTTTTTT
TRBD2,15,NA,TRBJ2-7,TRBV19,CASKPTPAGVYEQYF,TGTGCCAGTAAACCGACCCCAGCGGGAGTATACGAGCAGTACTTC
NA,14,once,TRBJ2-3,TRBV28,CASSLNGRVDTQYF,TGTGCCAGCAGTTTAAATGGCCGGGTAGATACGCAGTATTTT
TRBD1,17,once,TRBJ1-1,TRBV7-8,CASSFRTGGNEYTEAFF,TGTGCCAGCAGCTTCAGAACAGGGGGCAATGAGTACACTGAAGCTTTCTTT
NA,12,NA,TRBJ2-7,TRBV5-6,CASSLARYEQYF,TGTGCCAGCAGCTTGGCCAGGTACGAGCAGTACTTC
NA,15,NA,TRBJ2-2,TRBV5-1,CASSLAIGGPGELFF,TGCGCCAGCAGCTTGGCCATAGGAGGCCCCGGGGAGCTGTTTTTT
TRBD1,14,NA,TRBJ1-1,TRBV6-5,CASSHRDRGTEAFF,TGTGCCAGCAGTCACCGGGACAGGGGAACTGAAGCTTTCTTT
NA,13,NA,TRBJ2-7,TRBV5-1,CASSPGTPYEQYF,TGCGCCAGCAGTCCCGGGACACCTTACGAGCAGTACTTC
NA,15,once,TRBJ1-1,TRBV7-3,CASSPRRGGGTEAFF,TGTGCCAGCAGCCCTCGGCGGGGAGGGGGCACTGAAGCTTTCTTT
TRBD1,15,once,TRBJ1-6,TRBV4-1,CASSHNRGANSPLHF,TGCGCCAGCAGCCACAACAGGGGAGCTAATTCACCCCTCCACTTT
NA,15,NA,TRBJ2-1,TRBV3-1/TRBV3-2,CASSRGEAGNPLPFF,TGTGCCAGCAGCCGCGGGGAAGCAGGGAACCCACTGCCGTTCTTC